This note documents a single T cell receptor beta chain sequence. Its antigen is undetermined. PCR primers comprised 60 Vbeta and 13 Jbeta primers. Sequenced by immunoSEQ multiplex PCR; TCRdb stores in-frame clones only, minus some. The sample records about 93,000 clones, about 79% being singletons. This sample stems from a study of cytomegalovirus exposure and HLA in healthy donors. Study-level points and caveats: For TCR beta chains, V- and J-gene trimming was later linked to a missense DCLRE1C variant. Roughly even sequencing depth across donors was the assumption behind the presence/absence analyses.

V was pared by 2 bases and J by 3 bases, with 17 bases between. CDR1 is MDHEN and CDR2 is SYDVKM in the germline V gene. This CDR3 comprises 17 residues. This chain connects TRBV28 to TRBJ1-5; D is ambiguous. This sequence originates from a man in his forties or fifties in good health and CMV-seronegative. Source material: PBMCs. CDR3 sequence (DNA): TGTGCCAGCAGTTTACCTCCGGGCGGAGGGAACAATCAGCCCCAGCATTTT. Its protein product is CASSLPPGGGNNQPQHF.